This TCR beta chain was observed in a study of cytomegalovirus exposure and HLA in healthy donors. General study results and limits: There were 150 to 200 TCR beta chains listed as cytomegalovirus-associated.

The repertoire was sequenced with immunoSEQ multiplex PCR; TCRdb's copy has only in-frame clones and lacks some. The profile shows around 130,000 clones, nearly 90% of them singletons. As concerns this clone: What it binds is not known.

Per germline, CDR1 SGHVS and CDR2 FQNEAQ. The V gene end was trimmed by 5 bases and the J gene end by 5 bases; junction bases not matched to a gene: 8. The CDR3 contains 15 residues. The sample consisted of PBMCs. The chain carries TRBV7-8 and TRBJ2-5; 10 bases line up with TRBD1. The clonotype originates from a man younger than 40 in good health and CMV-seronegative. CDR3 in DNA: TGTGCCAGCAGCGTGGGGACAGGGGAGGGGGAGACCCAGTACTTC. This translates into CASSVGTGEGETQYF.